These 21 T cell receptor beta chains originate from one sample sequenced in a study of OX40 agonist ivuxolimab in advanced cancers. Assay used: immunoSEQ multiplex PCR; TCRdb lists only in-frame clones, some missing. The sample lists almost 70,000 clones; about 88% were seen once. The sample was CD4+ or CD8+ T cells sorted from blood, taken in a trial of the OX40 agonist ivuxolimab. The source of these receptors is an adult with an advanced solid tumor such as melanoma, head and neck, liver or kidney cancer.

V is TRBV19 and J is TRBJ2-7; 10 bases line up with TRBD1. Germline V gene data show CDR1 as LNHDA and CDR2 as SQIVND (reference sequence). The CDR3 contains 15 residues. Losses at the gene ends were 3 bases for V and 5 bases for J; bases not matched to a gene: 7. CDR3 in amino acids: CASSMGDRGFDEQYF. As DNA, the CDR3 is TGTGCCAGTAGTATGGGGGACAGGGGTTTCGACGAGCAGTACTTC.

This clone occurred once. The chain joins TRBV29-1 to TRBJ1-4; TRBD1 agrees at 8 bases. V was pared by 7 bases and J by 5 bases, with 9 bases of the junction left unmatched. The germline V gene encodes CDR1 SQVTM and CDR2 ANQGSEA. The CDR3 has 14 amino acids. CDR3 region: CSAGPGTGNEKLFF. CDR3 sequence (DNA): TGCAGCGCCGGCCCCGGGACAGGCAATGAAAAACTGTTTTTT.

The chain carries TRBV7-2 and TRBJ1-2; D might be TRBD1 (5 bases). Germline assignment: CDR1 SGHTA and CDR2 FQGNSA. The CDR3 contains 13 residues. Trimming stripped 4 bases from V and 5 bases from J, with 11 bases between. The CDR3 nucleotides read TGTGCCAGCAGCTCCGGAAGGGGTTATGGCTACACCTTC. It is translated as CASSSGRGYGYTF.

The rearrangement uses TRBV6-5 and TRBJ2-3; D call uncertain. Germline V lookup: CDR1 MNHEY, CDR2 SVGAGI. The CDR3 is 15 residues long. Trimming stripped 0 bases from V and 5 bases from J, with 12 bases between. CDR3 residues: CASSYSSRLRDTQYF. In nucleotides, the CDR3 is TGTGCCAGCAGTTACTCGAGTCGTTTAAGAGATACGCAGTATTTT.

J is TRBJ1-1 and V is TRBV6-5; 7 bases agree with TRBD1. V was pared by 7 bases and J by 1 base, with 6 bases of the junction left unmatched. The germline V gene encodes CDR1 MNHEY and CDR2 SVGAGI. The CDR3 length is 14 residues. The CDR3 nucleotides read TGTGCCAGCACCGGCGGACAGGAGAACACTGAAGCTTTCTTT. Encoded protein: CASTGGQENTEAFF.

V is TRBV18 and J is TRBJ1-1; no firm D call. Germline V gene sequence: CDR1 KGHSH, CDR2 LQKENI. This CDR3 is 16 amino acids long. With 5 bases removed from V and 4 bases from J, the gap between germline ends came to 20 bases. The CDR3 sequence is CASSSTVLGKGTEAFF. DNA of the CDR3: TGTGCCAGCTCATCAACCGTACTAGGGAAAGGCACTGAAGCTTTCTTT. The variable domain in full, completed from reference TRBV18 and TRBJ1-1, reads NAGVMQNPRHLVRRRGQEARLRCSPMKGHSHVYWYRQLPEEGLKFMVYLQKENIIDESGMPKERFSAEFPKEGPSILRIQQVVRGDSAAYFCASSSTVLGKGTEAFFGQGTRLTVV.

The rearrangement links TRBV30 to TRBJ2-1; TRBD2 is a possible D gene (5 bases). The germline CDR1 and CDR2 sequences are GTSNPN and SVGIG (reference sequence). V was clipped by 2 bases and J by 6 bases, with 20 bases between them. The CDR3 covers 16 residues. CDR3: CAWSTRSGMAFNEQFF. Here the CDR3 DNA reads TGTGCCTGGAGTACCCGGAGCGGAATGGCTTTCAATGAGCAGTTCTTC.

The chain uses TRBV27 and TRBJ2-2, with TRBD1 as a possible D gene (5 bases). The V gene lost 1 base and the J gene lost 6 bases, with 15 bases spanning the gap. The germline CDR1 and CDR2 sequences are MNHEY and SMNVEV (reference sequence). The CDR3 sequence is 16 residues long. The CDR3 spells CASSLWATGKAGELFF. In nucleotides, the CDR3 is TGTGCCAGCAGTTTATGGGCCACAGGAAAGGCCGGGGAGCTGTTTTTT.

This chain connects TRBV5-4 to TRBJ2-5; TRBD1 matches at 9 bases. The CDR3 length is 13 residues. With 3 bases clipped from V and 5 bases from J, the junction kept 2 bases outside the gene matches. The germline V gene encodes CDR1 SGHNT and CDR2 YYREEE (reference sequence). CDR3 DNA sequence: TGTGCCAGCAGCTCACAGGGGGCCGAGACCCAGTACTTC. Amino acid sequence: CASSSQGAETQYF.

This clone was detected only once. The chain employs TRBV9 and TRBJ2-7; D not certain. Trimming removed 0 bases from V and 1 base from J, with 11 bases in between. The CDR3 has 15 amino acids. Germline assignment: CDR1 SGDLS and CDR2 YYNGEE. Here the CDR3 reads CASSVGGARSYEQYF. The DNA of the CDR3 is TGTGCCAGCAGCGTAGGGGGTGCTCGTTCCTACGAGCAGTACTTC.

Concerning this clone itself: The same CDR3 arises from other DNA sequences in this sample as well. The J gene is TRBJ1-2, the V gene TRBV28, with D possibly being TRBD1 (5 bases). The V end was cut by 2 bases, the J end by 8 bases, with 12 bases between. The CDR3 sequence is 13 residues long. Germline CDR1 reads MDHEN; CDR2 reads SYDVKM. CDR3 DNA: TGTGCCAGCAGTTTAGGCGGGGCGGGCGGCTACACCTTC. It is translated as CASSLGGAGGYTF.

The chain combines TRBV6-6 with TRBJ1-1; a weak D match, TRBD1 (5 bases). CDR1 and CDR2 from the germline V gene are MNHNY and SVGAGI (reference sequence). This CDR3 has 16 residues. V was cut by 2 bases and J by 5 bases, with 18 bases left in between. The DNA of the CDR3 is TGTGCCAGCAGTTACGGGCAGGGCAGCAAGGTGACTGAAGCTTTCTTT. Protein sequence: CASSYGQGSKVTEAFF.

This chain links TRBV6-1 with TRBJ2-1; no definite D call. V was trimmed by 6 bases and J by 7 bases, leaving 16 bases between them. Germline assignment: CDR1 MNHNS and CDR2 SASEGT. The CDR3 totals 14 residues. CDR3 protein: CASSELLTVNEQFF. The CDR3 bases are TGTGCCAGCAGCGAACTACTTACCGTTAATGAGCAGTTCTTC.

The count of this clone is one. The rearrangement uses TRBV6-1 and TRBJ1-2; the match to TRBD1 covers 10 bases. The J segment lost 1 base and the V segment lost 4 bases, leaving 9 bases of the junction unmatched. Germline assignment: CDR1 MNHNS and CDR2 SASEGT. The CDR3 loop spans 17 amino acids. This chain's CDR3 is CASSASVWTGGNYGYTF. The DNA of the CDR3 is TGTGCCAGCAGTGCAAGCGTTTGGACAGGGGGTAACTATGGCTACACCTTC.

This clone was found a few times. The genes are TRBV5-6 and TRBJ2-5, with 9 bases fitting TRBD2. V shed 1 base, J shed 5 bases, and the junction held 3 bases outside the gene matches. Germline V gene data show CDR1 as SGHDT and CDR2 as YYEEEE. The CDR3 consists of 14 residues. The DNA for the CDR3 is TGTGCCAGCAGCTTGCGGCGGGGGGGGGAGACCCAGTACTTC. It is translated as CASSLRRGGETQYF.

As DNA, the CDR3 is TGTGCCAGCAGCTTAGTTGGTTCCAGGGAGCTGTTTTTT. It encodes CASSLVGSRELFF. This chain joins TRBV11-2 and TRBJ2-2; D is unresolved. This CDR3 has 13 residues. From germline, CDR1 is SGHAT and CDR2 FQNNGV. With 1 base removed from V and 9 bases from J, the gap between germline ends came to 9 bases.

This clone appeared a few times. V usage is TRBV6-5 and J usage is TRBJ1-5, with TRBD1 as a possible D gene (6 bases). V was pared by 5 bases and J by 1 base, with 12 bases between. CDR1 MNHEY and CDR2 SVGAGI come from the germline V gene. The CDR3 is made up of 15 amino acids. The chain's CDR3 is CASSRSQGSNQPQHF. The CDR3 nucleotides read TGTGCCAGCAGTCGAAGTCAGGGGAGCAATCAGCCCCAGCATTTT.

The chain employs TRBV27 and TRBJ2-7, with D possibly matching TRBD2 (6 bases). Germline CDR1 reads MNHEY; CDR2 reads SMNVEV (reference sequence). This CDR3 contains 15 residues. Trimming took off 1 base at V and 4 bases at J, with 14 bases between the two ends. The CDR3 loop is CASSLWSIGGYEQYF. The CDR3 DNA reads TGTGCCAGCAGTTTATGGTCCATCGGAGGGTACGAGCAGTACTTC.

The V call is TRBV6-1, the J call TRBJ2-7; no firm D call. Between the trimmed V and J ends, which lost 6 bases and 4 bases, there was a span of 13 bases. This CDR3 is 13 amino acids long. From germline, CDR1 is MNHNS and CDR2 SASEGT. CDR3 region: CASRSLARYEQYF. As DNA, the CDR3 is TGTGCCAGCAGGTCCCTCGCGAGGTACGAGCAGTACTTC.

This clone was counted once. The chain combines TRBV7-3 with TRBJ2-1, with D possibly being TRBD1 or TRBD2 (5 bases each). Trimming took 5 bases from V and 6 from J, leaving 14 bases between them. Germline V CDR1 and CDR2: SGHTA, FQGTGA. The CDR3 runs to 14 residues. CDR3 sequence: CASSEGRGVNEQFF. DNA for the CDR3: TGTGCCAGCAGCGAGGGAAGAGGGGTCAATGAGCAGTTCTTC.

V gene TRBV5-5 combines with J gene TRBJ2-3; 8 bases line up with TRBD2. From germline, CDR1 is SGHKS and CDR2 YYEKEE (reference sequence). The V gene end was trimmed by 0 bases and the J gene end by 4 bases; junction bases not matched to a gene: 4. The CDR3 has 15 residues. The CDR3 sequence is CASSLAGLAADTQYF. The CDR3 nucleotides read TGTGCCAGCAGCTTGGCCGGACTAGCCGCAGATACGCAGTATTTT.